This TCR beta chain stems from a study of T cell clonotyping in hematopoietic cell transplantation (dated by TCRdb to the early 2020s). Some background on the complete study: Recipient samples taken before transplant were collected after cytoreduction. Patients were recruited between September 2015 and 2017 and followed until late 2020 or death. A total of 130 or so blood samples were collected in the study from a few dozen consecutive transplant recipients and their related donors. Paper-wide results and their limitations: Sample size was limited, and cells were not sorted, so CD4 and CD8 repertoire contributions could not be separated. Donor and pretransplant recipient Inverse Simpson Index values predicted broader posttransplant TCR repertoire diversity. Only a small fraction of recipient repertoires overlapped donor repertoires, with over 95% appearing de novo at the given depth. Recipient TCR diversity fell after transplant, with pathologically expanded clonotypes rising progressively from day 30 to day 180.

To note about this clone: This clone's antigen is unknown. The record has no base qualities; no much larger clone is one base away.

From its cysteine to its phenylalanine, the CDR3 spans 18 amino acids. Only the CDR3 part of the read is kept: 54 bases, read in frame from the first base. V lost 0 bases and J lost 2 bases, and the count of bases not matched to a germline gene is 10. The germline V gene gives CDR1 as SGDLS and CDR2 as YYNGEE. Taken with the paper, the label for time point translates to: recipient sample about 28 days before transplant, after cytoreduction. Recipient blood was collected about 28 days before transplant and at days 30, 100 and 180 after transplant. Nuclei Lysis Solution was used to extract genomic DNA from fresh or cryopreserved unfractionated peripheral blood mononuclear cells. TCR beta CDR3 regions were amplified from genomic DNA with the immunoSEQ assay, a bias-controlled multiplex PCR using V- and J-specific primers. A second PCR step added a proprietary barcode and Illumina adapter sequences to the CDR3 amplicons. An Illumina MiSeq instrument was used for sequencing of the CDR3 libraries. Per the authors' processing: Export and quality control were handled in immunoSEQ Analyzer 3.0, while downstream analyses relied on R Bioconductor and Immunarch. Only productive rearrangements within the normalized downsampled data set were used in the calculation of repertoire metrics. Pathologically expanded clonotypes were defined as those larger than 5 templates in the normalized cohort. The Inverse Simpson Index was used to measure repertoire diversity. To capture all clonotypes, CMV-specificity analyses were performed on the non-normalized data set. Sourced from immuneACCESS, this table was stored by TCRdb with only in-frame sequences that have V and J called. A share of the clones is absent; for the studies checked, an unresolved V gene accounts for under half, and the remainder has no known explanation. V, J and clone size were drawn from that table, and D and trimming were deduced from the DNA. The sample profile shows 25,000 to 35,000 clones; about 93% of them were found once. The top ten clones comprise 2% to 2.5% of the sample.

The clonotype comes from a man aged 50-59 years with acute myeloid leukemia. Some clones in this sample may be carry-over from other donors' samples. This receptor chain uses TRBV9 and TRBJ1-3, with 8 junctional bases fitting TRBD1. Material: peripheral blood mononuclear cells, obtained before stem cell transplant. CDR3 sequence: CASSVGVGQGVPGNTIYF. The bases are TGTGCCAGCAGCGTAGGGGTCGGACAGGGAGTACCTGGAAACACCATATATTTT.